The 27 T cell receptor beta chains presented below share a single source sample, sequenced in a study of breast tumors, draining lymph nodes, adjacent tissues. Each CDR3 protein is one row after TCRdb ran MiXCR on the multiplex PCR reads. In the table there are more than 15,000 distinct CDR3 sequences, about 64% of which are singletons. The material sequenced was tumor-adjacent breast tissue. The receptors here all came from a female donor with breast cancer. Some clones in this sample may be carry-over from other donors' samples.

This clonotype was recorded at least ten times. With a much larger clone just one base away, this may be a read error. J is TRBJ1-6 and V is TRBV6-5, with TRBD1 matching 7 bases. The CDR3 totals 14 residues. Germline CDR1 is MNHEY and CDR2 is SVGAGI. Trimming cost V 5 bases and J 6 bases; bases outside gene matches: 4. CDR3 nucleotides: TGTGCCAGCAGTCACAACAGGGGTAATTCACCCCTCCACTTT. This gives the protein CASSHNRGNSPLHF.

This clonotype is labeled medium-sized (0.01 to 0.1%). This chain joins TRBV2 and TRBJ2-7; the match to TRBD1 covers 7 bases. Germline-derived CDR1 and CDR2 are SNHLY and FYNNEI. The CDR3 sequence is 12 residues long. J was trimmed by 5 bases and V by 9 bases; bases with no gene match: 7. DNA for the CDR3: TGTGCCAGTACGACAGGGAACCACGAGCAGTACTTC. Translating gives CASTTGNHEQYF.

V and J are TRBV19 and TRBJ2-3; 8 bases match TRBD2. The V and J ends lost 2 bases and 0 bases, in that order; junction bases with no gene match: 4. Germline values: CDR1 LNHDA, CDR2 SQIVND (reference sequence). The CDR3 sequence is 16 residues long. CDR3 residues: CASSISAGGSTDTQYF. CDR3 nucleotide sequence: TGTGCCAGTAGTATAAGTGCGGGGGGTAGCACAGATACGCAGTATTTT.

This clonotype was picked up many times. This sequence may be a read error, since a much larger clone differs from it by one base. This sequence joins TRBV12-3 or TRBV12-4 and TRBJ2-2; D remains unclear. V lost 3 bases to trimming and J lost 4 bases, with 0 bases between them. This CDR3 is 11 amino acids long. CDR3 in amino acids: CASSFTGELFF. As DNA, the CDR3 is TGTGCCAGCAGTTTCACCGGGGAGCTGTTTTTT.

The genes are TRBV30 and TRBJ1-2; the D gene is possibly TRBD1 (5 bases). Per the germline V gene, CDR1 is GTSNPN and CDR2 is SVGIG (reference sequence). The germline V and J ends were trimmed by 3 bases and 4 bases, with 15 bases remaining between them. The CDR3 consists of 14 residues. In DNA form, the CDR3 reads TGTGCCTGGAGCTCGACAGCAGACCTCTATGGCTACACCTTC. Amino acid sequence: CAWSSTADLYGYTF.

This clonotype rates as medium-sized (0.01 to 0.1%). A much larger clonotype is one base distant, so this may be a read error. The rearrangement links TRBV5-5 to TRBJ2-7; perhaps TRBD1 as D (6 bases). Trimming shortened V by 0 bases and J by 5 bases, and 12 bases separated the two germline ends. Germline V gives CDR1 SGHKS, CDR2 YYEKEE (reference sequence). CDR3 size: 14 residues. The CDR3: CASSLGQAAHEQYF. Written as DNA, the CDR3 is TGTGCCAGCAGCTTGGGACAGGCGGCCCACGAGCAGTACTTC.

This clonotype was counted ten times or more. Germline and junction disagree at one end, which may indicate a read error. The chain combines TRBV20-1 with TRBJ2-5, with D possibly being TRBD2 (6 bases). The CDR3 loop spans 11 amino acids. Germline V gene data show CDR1 as DFQATT and CDR2 as SNEGSKA (reference sequence). CDR3 in DNA: TGCAGCACGACTAGGTTGGAGACCCAGTCCTTC. This codes for CSTTRLETQSF.

The CDR3 sequence is CASSPLTGTGLHEQYF. The CDR3 DNA sequence: TGCGCCAGCAGCCCACTAACCGGGACAGGGCTCCACGAGCAGTACTTC. The chain links TRBV5-1 to TRBJ2-7; 9 bases line up with TRBD1. This CDR3 region has 16 residues. With V trimmed by 4 bases and J by 5 bases, 13 bases remained unmatched. Germline V CDR1 and CDR2: SGHRS, YFSETQ.

In this sample, this clonotype turned up once. Germline and junction disagree at one end, which may indicate a read error. The CDR3, as DNA: TGCGCCAGCATGGGGACTAGCGGGACCTACGAGCAGTACTTC. It specifies CASMGTSGTYEQYF. This rearrangement joins TRBV7-9 to TRBJ2-7; TRBD2 matches at 13 bases. The CDR3 has 14 amino acids. The germline gives CDR1 SEHNR, CDR2 FQNEAQ (reference sequence).

V gene TRBV7-8 combines with J gene TRBJ1-4, with D unresolved. Germline V gene lookup returns CDR1 SGHVS and CDR2 FQNEAQ. CDR3 length: 16 amino acids. Trimming left V 8 bases short and J 3 bases short, with 19 bases between. The CDR3 sequence: CASALPGGRANEKLFF. The DNA of the CDR3 is TGTGCCAGCGCTCTACCGGGAGGGAGAGCTAATGAAAAACTGTTTTTT.

The chain couples TRBV7-9 to TRBJ1-6; D may be TRBD1 (5 bases). V was shortened by 3 bases and J by 13 bases, with 19 bases between the two germline ends. Germline assignment: CDR1 SEHNR and CDR2 FQNEAQ (reference sequence). The CDR3 has 15 amino acids. The CDR3 protein is CASSFGRGSGSPLHF. Written as DNA, the CDR3 is TGTGCCAGCAGCTTTGGTCGGGGGAGTGGTTCTCCCCTCCACTTT.

This sequence joins TRBV20-1 and TRBJ2-1; D ambiguous. The CDR3 length is 11 residues. In germline, CDR1 is DFQATT, CDR2 SNEGSKA (reference sequence). The ends were cut back, 7 bases at V and 5 bases at J, with 9 bases in the middle. The CDR3 bases are TGCAGTGGCGGCAAAAACAATGAGCAGTTCTTC. This gives the protein CSGGKNNEQFF.

This clonotype appeared once. The genes are TRBV18 and TRBJ1-4; no clear D gene. CDR1 is KGHSH, CDR2 LQKENI, per germline. V dropped 6 bases and J dropped 0 bases, with 11 bases sitting between them. CDR3 length: 15 residues. CDR3 in DNA: TGTGCCAGCTCTCGAGGTCCACCAACTAATGAAAAACTGTTTTTT. This codes for CASSRGPPTNEKLFF. Full variable domain (rest looked up from reference TRBV18 and TRBJ1-4): NAGVMQNPRHLVRRRGQEARLRCSPMKGHSHVYWYRQLPEEGLKFMVYLQKENIIDESGMPKERFSAEFPKEGPSILRIQQVVRGDSAAYFCASSRGPPTNEKLFFGSGTQLSVL.

This sequence joins TRBV5-1 and TRBJ1-4, with TRBD1 identical over 7 bases. This CDR3 spans 15 amino acids. Trimming took 2 bases from V and 7 from J; bases not matched to a gene: 8. The germline V gene has CDR1 SGHRS and CDR2 YFSETQ. The CDR3 DNA sequence: TGCGCCAGCAGCTTCATACAGGGGAATGGTGAAAAACTGTTTTTT. Translating it yields CASSFIQGNGEKLFF.

This clonotype occurred many times. This chain links TRBV27 with TRBJ1-5; D unclear. Germline-derived CDR1 and CDR2 are MNHEY and SMNVEV (reference sequence). The CDR3 sequence is 15 residues long. Trimming stripped 1 base from V and 2 bases from J, with 9 bases between. In DNA form, the CDR3 reads TGTGCCAGCAGTTTATTGTCCGCGGGCAATCAGCCCCAGCATTTT. Amino acids: CASSLLSAGNQPQHF.

V and J are TRBV20-1 and TRBJ2-2; D ambiguous. From germline, CDR1 is DFQATT and CDR2 SNEGSKA (reference sequence). The length of the CDR3 is 13 residues. V lost 4 bases to trimming and J lost 4 bases, with 10 bases between them. CDR3 protein: CSATTFSTGELFF. DNA for the CDR3: TGCAGTGCTACTACCTTTAGCACCGGGGAGCTGTTTTTT.

This chain links TRBV20-1 with TRBJ2-3; either TRBD1 or TRBD2 may supply D (5 bases each). CDR1 DFQATT and CDR2 SNEGSKA come from the germline V gene (reference sequence). The CDR3 is 14 amino acids. Between the trimmed V and J ends, which lost 0 bases and 2 bases, there was a span of 9 bases. Written as DNA, the CDR3 is TGCAGTGCTAGAGATTGGGGGACCACAGATACGCAGTATTTT. Protein product: CSARDWGTTDTQYF.

Note on this clonotype: Compared with germline, one end of the junction differs, possibly owing to a read error. The chain recombines TRBV9 with TRBJ1-4, with 11 positions matching TRBD1. This CDR3 comprises 10 residues. From germline, CDR1 is SGDLS and CDR2 YYNGEE. The CDR3 loop reads CASSDGTGGF. The CDR3 region has the DNA TGTGCCAGCAGCGACGGGACAGGGGGTTTT.

The V call is TRBV2, the J call TRBJ2-3, with TRBD2 identical over 11 bases. Trimming took 4 bases from V and 4 from J; bases not matched to a gene: 4. Germline V gives CDR1 SNHLY, CDR2 FYNNEI. This CDR3 region has 15 residues. The CDR3 region is CASSVASGRPDTQYF. DNA of the CDR3: TGTGCCAGCAGTGTTGCTAGCGGGAGGCCAGATACGCAGTATTTT.

V is TRBV30 and J is TRBJ1-2; maybe TRBD1 (5 bases). The CDR3 has 11 residues. CDR1 is GTSNPN, CDR2 SVGIG, per germline (reference sequence). Trimming took 3 bases from V and 3 from J, leaving 5 bases between them. The CDR3 reads CAWRGDYGYTF. CDR3 bases: TGTGCCTGGAGGGGGGACTATGGCTACACCTTC.

This clonotype was seen a few times. The chain combines TRBV4-1 with TRBJ2-3; 8 nucleotides line up with TRBD2. CDR1 is MGHRA, CDR2 YSYEKL, per germline. The CDR3 has 17 amino acids. The V gene end was trimmed by 1 base and the J gene end by 2 bases; junction bases not matched to a gene: 8. The CDR3 DNA is TGCGCCAGCAGCCAAGTGTCGACTAGCGTTTTCACAGATACGCAGTATTTT. Translated: CASSQVSTSVFTDTQYF.

This clonotype was recorded at least ten times. A much more abundant neighbour one base away suggests this may be a read error. The chain carries TRBV6-1 and TRBJ1-5; 9 bases match TRBD1. The V segment lost 7 bases and the J segment 7 bases; nucleotides outside the gene matches: 5. The CDR3 has 13 amino acids. Germline assignment: CDR1 MNHNS and CDR2 SASEGT. The CDR3 DNA is TGTGCCAGCACCCATACAGGGGGCCAGCCCCAGCATTTT. Translated, it gives CASTHTGGQPQHF.

The gene calls are TRBV10-2 and TRBJ1-2, with D perhaps TRBD1 (6 bases). The CDR3 is 13 amino acids. V lost 3 bases to trimming and J lost 5 bases, with 10 bases between them. From germline, CDR1 is WSHSY and CDR2 SAAADI. CDR3 sequence reads: CASSDQGTYGYTF. Here the CDR3 DNA reads TGCGCCAGCAGTGATCAGGGGACATATGGCTACACCTTC.

This clonotype is termed large. The chain has TRBV7-2 and TRBJ1-6, with D maybe TRBD1 (5 bases). There are 12 residues in the CDR3. Trimming stripped 2 bases from V and 14 bases from J, with 10 bases between. Germline CDR1 reads SGHTA; CDR2 reads FQGNSA. CDR3 sequence: CASSLTGVTLHF. In nucleotides, the CDR3 is TGTGCCAGCAGCTTAACGGGGGTTACCCTCCACTTT.

This clonotype is deemed medium-sized. This chain uses TRBV10-1 with TRBJ1-6, with D maybe TRBD1 (5 bases). The germline gives CDR1 WNHNN, CDR2 SYGVQD (reference sequence). The CDR3 contains 13 residues. The V and J ends lost 9 bases and 6 bases respectively, with 12 bases between them. The CDR3 reads CASSPGFNSPLHF. CDR3 coding DNA: TGCGCCAGTTCACCAGGGTTTAATTCACCCCTCCACTTT.

This clonotype occurred many times. The chain has TRBV12-3 or TRBV12-4 and TRBJ2-5, with 7 bases that match TRBD2. Trimming took 6 bases from V and 1 from J; bases not matched to a gene: 5. The CDR3 extends over 14 amino acids. CDR3 coding DNA: TGTGCCAGCAGCCGCAGGGAGGGCCAAGAGACCCAGTACTTC. The encoded protein is CASSRREGQETQYF.

The chain uses TRBV7-9 and TRBJ2-5; 14 nucleotides agree with TRBD2. J was trimmed by 3 bases and V by 9 bases; bases with no gene match: 12. CDR1 and CDR2 (germline): SEHNR, FQNEAQ (reference sequence). The CDR3 runs to 17 residues. CDR3 region: CASSTGTSGGPKETQYF. CDR3 bases: TGTGCCAGTAGTACCGGGACTAGCGGGGGACCTAAAGAGACCCAGTACTTC. Filled out from reference TRBV7-9 and TRBJ2-5, the complete variable domain reads DTGVSQNPRHKITKRGQNVTFRCDPISEHNRLYWYRQTLGQGPEFLTYFQNEAQLEKSRLLSDRFSAERPKGSFSTLEIQRTEQGDSAMYLCASSTGTSGGPKETQYFGPGTRLLVL.